This T cell receptor beta chain was profiled in a study of cytomegalovirus exposure and HLA in healthy donors. Study-wide results and limits: Researchers counted 180 or so TCR beta chains as cytomegalovirus-associated. In vitro confirmation showed a few CMV-associated chains to be CMV antigen specific. It was shown in a later analysis that HLA-associated TCR beta chains were more clonally expanded than other, equally common chains.

Amplification used 60 Vbeta primers and 13 Jbeta primers. The assay was immunoSEQ multiplex PCR, and TCRdb's table has in-frame clones only and misses some. Of some 130,000 clones in the sample, nearly 80% were seen once. The V end was cut by 1 base, the J end by 7 bases, with 7 bases between. In germline, CDR1 is LNHNV, CDR2 YYDKDF (reference sequence). CDR3 length: 12 amino acids. Each donor was nominally healthy when sampled (though unrecorded immune exposures were likely). In its sample, this clone was seen once. Its antigen is not identified. This chain links TRBV15 with TRBJ1-2; D remains unclear. The specimen was PBMCs. The TCR was taken from a man aged 30 to 39 in good health and CMV-seronegative. The CDR3 nucleotides read TGTGCCACCAGCAGAGGACGGGGTGGCTACACCTTC. Translation gives CATSRGRGGYTF.